This T cell receptor beta chain was captured in a study of T cells after yellow fever vaccination. Across the whole study: Preparing low-cell-number fractions relied on SMART-Seq v4 Ultra Low Input.

Study-level points and caveats: Contaminants from the bulk population, in the form of abundant clonotypes, could be found in FACS-sorted repertoires. Though it reached lower strength, the secondary response hit its peak faster, day 5 versus 15.

Template switching by 5'RACE produced TCR cDNA, adding a universal primer site and UMIs. TCRdb reprocessed the 5' RACE reads via MiXCR and lists one record per CDR3 protein. The sample includes around 550,000 distinct CDR3 sequences, roughly 21% seen only once; the top ten take roughly an eighth. This CDR3 has 15 residues. The V end was cut by 4 bases, the J end by 2 bases, with 14 bases between. From germline, CDR1 is SGHTA and CDR2 FQGNSA. This clonotype was observed a handful of times. Its antigen remains unknown. The chain couples TRBV7-2 to TRBJ2-5; D perhaps matches TRBD2 (6 bases). This clonotype was sampled from a young man who received the YFV17D yellow fever vaccine. Sequenced here: PBMCs, sampled 15 days after the yellow fever booster vaccination. The CDR3 DNA is TGTGCCAGCAGCTATTACGGGAGCGGACAAGAGACCCAGTACTTC. Its protein product is CASSYYGSGQETQYF.